This TCR beta chain is drawn from a study of monozygotic twins with inflammatory bowel disease (dated by TCRdb to between 2018 and 2020). For the wider study: A total of approximately 30 monozygotic twin pairs were included in the full study, comprising nine German pairs (four IBD-concordant, five IBD-discordant) and 19 IBD-discordant Danish pairs. Disease-associated traits were sought mainly through comparisons between IBD patients and their genetically identical healthy co-twins within discordant pairs. Each individual had, on average, about 151 000 unique TCRalpha sequences and 181 000 unique TCRbeta sequences available for analysis. What the research found in general, with its limitations: Compared with healthy twins, IBD patients had fewer clonotypes in common with other individuals, a difference most pronounced in patients showing signs of disease activity. The results gave no support for a single strong signal or clonotype linked to IBD. Background noise and inter-individual variability may have been introduced into the repertoires by the differing immunosuppressive treatments among patients. Repertoire similarity did not differ between concordant and discordant twins, possibly due to limited statistical power. IBD patients had lower TCRbeta repertoire diversity, measured by the inverse Simpson index, than their healthy co-twins. The analysis was unable to tell apart different T cell subtypes.

Libraries were built with 5' RACE. Preparation of each TCR library used approximately 4,000 ng of total RNA. For each sample, cDNA was synthesized in eight separate reactions using SMARTScribe reverse transcriptase. Unique molecular identifiers containing a 6-nucleotide sample barcode were introduced through template switching during cDNA synthesis. Amplification of TCRalpha and TCRbeta cDNA involved two nested PCRs of around 15 and 9 cycles, and each PCR was followed by bead purification. Before amplification, cDNA was treated with uracil DNA-glycosylase and purified using the QIAquick PCR purification kit. The second PCR was the step at which Illumina TruSeq-compatible adapters and sample-specific barcodes were added. TapeStation and Qubit were used to check library quality and concentration, and approximately 5.5 ng of each library went into the pool. Pooled libraries were sequenced on an Illumina HiSeq2500 single-index Rapid Run with 2 x 100 bp reads and custom sequencing primers. Per the authors' processing: PCR and sequencing errors were corrected by UMI-based consensus assembly using MiGEC version 1.2.6. MiXCR version 2.1.1 handled V(D)J alignment, clonotype assembly and CDR3 extraction. To normalise gene usage, clonotype sharing and MAIT/NKT TCR abundance, the top 1000, 10 000 and 20 000 clonotypes in each sample were analysed. Diversity was computed as the inverse Simpson index with the vegan R package after downsampling to 27 000 UMIs. Paired Mann-Whitney U tests were applied to discordant twin pairs, with Benjamini-Hochberg correction for multiple testing. Reads reprocessed by TCRdb are summarized as one entry per CDR3 protein sequence, and DNA is absent. It is TCRdb's table, rather than the study itself, that gives the V and J calls and clone size. The sample's records list about 160,000 distinct CDR3 sequences. Of the sample, 2.4% falls within the top ten clones.

Of note for this clonotype: Its binding antigen is unknown.

The CDR3 goes from the cysteine to the phenylalanine over 13 residues. The record lacks a DNA sequence. A 2.5 ml peripheral blood sample was drawn into PAXgene tubes per donor and stored at -80°C. Without T cell sorting, total RNA was isolated from whole blood using the PAXgene blood miRNA kit on an automated QIAcube. Peripheral blood from monozygotic twin pairs who were concordant or discordant for inflammatory bowel disease underwent deep TCRalpha and TCRbeta repertoire profiling using unique molecular barcoding. Smoking habits were recorded for all twin pairs, and each individual was classified as a current, former or never smoker.

The chain was built from TRBV12-3 or TRBV12-4 and TRBJ1-1; as DNA is missing, the TRBD1 call by TCRdb cannot be tested. The clonotype was recovered from a human donor with ulcerative colitis or Crohn's disease, or a healthy co-twin of an affected twin (not recorded which). The specimen sequenced was blood. The CDR3 here reads CASSHLQGPEAFF.